This entry features one T cell receptor (beta chain) sequence. The antigen is not known. V lost 8 bases and J lost 6, with 23 bases in between. From germline, CDR1 is LNHDA and CDR2 SQIVND (reference sequence). This CDR3 is 15 amino acids long. Extraction and reverse transcription of RNA yielded cDNA as the sequencing template. The method was immunoSEQ multiplex PCR; TCRdb's version includes in-frame clones alone and lacks a portion of them. In the table there are 110,000 to 150,000 clones, around 51% of which are singletons. The data originate from a study of CD8+ T cells in alopecia areata. Turning to the study itself: Each day, treated patients took oral tofacitinib twice, at 5 to 10 mg per dose. Patients in the study were on tofacitinib for 6 to 18 months, then off it for 6 months. Study-level points and caveats: Higher clonality was seen in lesional scalp than in normal scalp, especially in alopecia totalis/universalis.

The chain is built from TRBV19 and TRBJ2-7, with a tentative D call TRBD2 (7 bases). This TCR derives from a human donor with alopecia areata. The specimen comprised CD4+ T cells sorted from blood, sampled at week 0. The CDR3 bases are TGTGCCAGTGTGGATGGGGGGGCCTCTCCCTCCGAGCAGTACTTC. It yields the protein CASVDGGASPSEQYF.